The source of this T cell receptor beta chain is a study of T cells in Graves' hyperthyroidism and ophthalmopathy. RNA transcripts were the template for amplifying TCR beta CDR3 regions. First-round RT-PCR with HTBI primers amplified the TCR CDR3 region. TCRdb reprocessed the multiplex PCR reads via MiXCR and lists one record per CDR3 protein. The sample holds some 570,000 distinct CDR3 sequences, roughly 17% seen once. The CDR3 totals 15 residues. The germline V gene encodes CDR1 SGHAT and CDR2 FQNNGV. V was clipped by 1 base and J by 1 base, with 11 bases between them. 10 ml of fresh peripheral blood supplied the PBMCs. This clonotype was counted ten times or more. Antigen unknown. The study, taken as a whole, reports: Ophthalmopathy stood apart from stable hyperthyroidism in a 13 V-J model. Model output signaled ophthalmopathy a median approximately 6.2 months ahead of onset.

This sequence originates from a woman in her late teens or twenties with Graves' ophthalmopathy. Sequencing used blood. The V call is TRBV11-2, the J call TRBJ2-7; D is perhaps TRBD2 (7 bases). The CDR3 loop reads CASSLGGGKSYEQYF. The DNA for the CDR3 is TGTGCCAGCAGCTTAGGCGGGGGCAAGTCCTACGAGCAGTACTTC.